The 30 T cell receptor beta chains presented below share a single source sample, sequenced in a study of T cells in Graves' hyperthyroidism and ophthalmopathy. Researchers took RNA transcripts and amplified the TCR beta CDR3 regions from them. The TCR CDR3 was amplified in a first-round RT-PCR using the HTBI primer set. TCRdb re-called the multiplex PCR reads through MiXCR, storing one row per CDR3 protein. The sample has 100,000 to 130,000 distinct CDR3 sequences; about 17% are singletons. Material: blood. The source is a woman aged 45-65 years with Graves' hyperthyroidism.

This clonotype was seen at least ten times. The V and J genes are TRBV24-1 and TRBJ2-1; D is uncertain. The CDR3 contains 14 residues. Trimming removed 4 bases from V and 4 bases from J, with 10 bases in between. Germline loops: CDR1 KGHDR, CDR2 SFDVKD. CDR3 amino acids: CATSEGRLYNEQFF. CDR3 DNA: TGTGCCACCAGTGAAGGACGCCTGTACAATGAGCAGTTCTTC.

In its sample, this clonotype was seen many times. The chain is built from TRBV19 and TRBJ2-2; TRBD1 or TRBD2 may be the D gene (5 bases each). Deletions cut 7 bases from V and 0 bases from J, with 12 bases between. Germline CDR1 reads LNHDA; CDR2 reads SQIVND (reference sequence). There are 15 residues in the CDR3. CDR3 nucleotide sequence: TGTGCCAGTAATCCGGGACCGACGAACACCGGGGAGCTGTTTTTT. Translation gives CASNPGPTNTGELFF.

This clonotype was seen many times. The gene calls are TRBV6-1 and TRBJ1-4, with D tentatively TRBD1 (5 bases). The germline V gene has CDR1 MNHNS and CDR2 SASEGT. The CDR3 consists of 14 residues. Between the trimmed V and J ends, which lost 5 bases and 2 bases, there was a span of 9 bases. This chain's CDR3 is CASSYGGTNEKLFF. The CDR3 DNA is TGTGCCAGCAGTTACGGGGGGACTAATGAAAAACTGTTTTTT.

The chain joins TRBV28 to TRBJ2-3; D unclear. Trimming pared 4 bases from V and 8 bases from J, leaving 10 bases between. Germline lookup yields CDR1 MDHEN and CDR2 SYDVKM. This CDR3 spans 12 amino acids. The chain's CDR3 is CASSSDGRTQYF. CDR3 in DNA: TGTGCCAGCAGTTCTGACGGGCGTACGCAGTATTTT.

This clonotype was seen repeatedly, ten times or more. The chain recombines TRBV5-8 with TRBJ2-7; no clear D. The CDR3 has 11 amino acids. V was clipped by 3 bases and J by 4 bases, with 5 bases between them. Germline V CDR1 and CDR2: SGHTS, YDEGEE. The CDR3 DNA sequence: TGTGCCAGCAGCTCATATTACGAGCAGTACTTC. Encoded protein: CASSSYYEQYF. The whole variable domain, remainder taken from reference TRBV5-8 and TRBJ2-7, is EAGVTQSPTHLIKTRGQQATLRCSPISGHTSVYWYQQALGLGLQFLLWYDEGEERNRGNFPPRFSGRQFPNYSSELNVNALELEDSALYLCASSSYYEQYFGPGTRLTVT.

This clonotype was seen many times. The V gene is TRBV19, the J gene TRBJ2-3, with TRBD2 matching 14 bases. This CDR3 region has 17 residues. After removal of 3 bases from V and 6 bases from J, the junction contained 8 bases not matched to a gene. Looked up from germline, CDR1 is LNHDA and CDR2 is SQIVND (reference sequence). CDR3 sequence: CASSIWWTSGRKDTQYF. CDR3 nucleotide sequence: TGTGCCAGTAGTATTTGGTGGACTAGCGGGAGGAAGGATACGCAGTATTTT.

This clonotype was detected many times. CDR3 nucleotides: TGCGCCAGCAGCTTTTCCGACGAGCAGTACTTC. Translating gives CASSFSDEQYF. The chain links TRBV5-1 to TRBJ2-7; D is ambiguous. V lost 2 bases to trimming and J lost 5 bases, with 5 bases between them. CDR1 SGHRS and CDR2 YFSETQ come from the germline V gene. The length of the CDR3 is 11 residues. Full variable domain (outside the CDR3, taken from reference TRBV5-1 and TRBJ2-7): KAGVTQTPRYLIKTRGQQVTLSCSPISGHRSVSWYQQTPGQGLQFLFEYFSETQRNKGNFPGRFSGRQFSNSRSEMNVSTLELGDSALYLCASSFSDEQYFGPGTRLTVT.

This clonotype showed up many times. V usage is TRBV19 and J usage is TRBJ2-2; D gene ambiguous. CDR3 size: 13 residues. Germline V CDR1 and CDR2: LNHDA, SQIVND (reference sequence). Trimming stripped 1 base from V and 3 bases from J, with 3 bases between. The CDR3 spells CASSIVYTGELFF. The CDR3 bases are TGTGCCAGTAGTATAGTGTACACCGGGGAGCTGTTTTTT.

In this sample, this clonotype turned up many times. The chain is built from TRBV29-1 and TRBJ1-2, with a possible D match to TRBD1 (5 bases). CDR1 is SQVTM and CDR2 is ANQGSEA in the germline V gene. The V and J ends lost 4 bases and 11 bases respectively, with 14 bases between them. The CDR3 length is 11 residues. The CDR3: CSVVTGSSYTF. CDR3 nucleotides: TGCAGCGTTGTTACAGGAAGTTCGTACACCTTC.

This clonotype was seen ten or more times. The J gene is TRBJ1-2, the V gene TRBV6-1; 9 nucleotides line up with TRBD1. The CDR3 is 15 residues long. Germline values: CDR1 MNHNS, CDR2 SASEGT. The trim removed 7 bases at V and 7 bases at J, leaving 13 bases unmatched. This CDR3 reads CASTPSGQGRSGYTF. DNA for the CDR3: TGTGCCAGCACCCCCTCGGGACAGGGTCGGAGTGGCTACACCTTC.

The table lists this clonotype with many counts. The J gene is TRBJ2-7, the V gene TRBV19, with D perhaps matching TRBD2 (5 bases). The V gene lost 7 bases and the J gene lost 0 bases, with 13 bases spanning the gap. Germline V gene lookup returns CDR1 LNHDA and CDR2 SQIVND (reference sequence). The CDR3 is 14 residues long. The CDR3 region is CASKPGMSSYEQYF. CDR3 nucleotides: TGTGCCAGTAAACCGGGAATGAGCTCCTACGAGCAGTACTTC.

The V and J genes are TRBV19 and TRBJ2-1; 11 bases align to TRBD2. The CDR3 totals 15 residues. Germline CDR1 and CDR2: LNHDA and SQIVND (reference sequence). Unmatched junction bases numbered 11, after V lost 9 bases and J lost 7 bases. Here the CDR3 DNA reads TGTGCCAGCAAGATAGCGGGAGGGCCGACTAATGAGCAGTTCTTC. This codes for CASKIAGGPTNEQFF.

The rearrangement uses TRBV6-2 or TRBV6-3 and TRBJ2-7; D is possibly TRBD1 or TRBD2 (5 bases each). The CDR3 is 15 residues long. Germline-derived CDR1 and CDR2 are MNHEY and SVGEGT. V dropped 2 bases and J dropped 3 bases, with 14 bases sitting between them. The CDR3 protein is CASSYGGAPFYEQYF. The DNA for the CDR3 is TGTGCCAGCAGTTACGGGGGAGCGCCATTCTACGAGCAGTACTTC.

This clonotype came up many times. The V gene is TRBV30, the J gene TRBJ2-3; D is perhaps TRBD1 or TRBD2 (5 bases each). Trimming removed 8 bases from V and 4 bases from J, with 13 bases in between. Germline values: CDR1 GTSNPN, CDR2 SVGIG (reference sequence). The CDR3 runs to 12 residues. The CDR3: CAAKPGPDTQYF. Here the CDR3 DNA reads TGTGCCGCTAAACCGGGACCAGATACGCAGTATTTT.

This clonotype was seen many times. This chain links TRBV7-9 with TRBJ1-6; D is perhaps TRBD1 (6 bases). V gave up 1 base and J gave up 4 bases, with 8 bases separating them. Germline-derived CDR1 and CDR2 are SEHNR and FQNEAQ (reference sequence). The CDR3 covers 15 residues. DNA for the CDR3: TGTGCCAGCAGCTTAGAAACAGGGTATAATTCACCCCTCCACTTT. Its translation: CASSLETGYNSPLHF.

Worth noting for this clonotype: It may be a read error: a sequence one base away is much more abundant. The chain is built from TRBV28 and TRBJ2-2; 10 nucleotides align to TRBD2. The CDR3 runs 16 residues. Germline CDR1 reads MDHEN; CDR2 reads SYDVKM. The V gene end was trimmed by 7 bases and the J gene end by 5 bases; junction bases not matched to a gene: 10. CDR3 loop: CASILAGACRTGELFF. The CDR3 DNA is TGTGCCAGCATTCTAGCGGGAGCGTGTCGTACCGGGGAGCTGTTTTTT.

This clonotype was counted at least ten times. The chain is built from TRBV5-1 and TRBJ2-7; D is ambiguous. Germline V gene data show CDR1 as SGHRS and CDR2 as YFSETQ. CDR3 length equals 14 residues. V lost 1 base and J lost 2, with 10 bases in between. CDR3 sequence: CASSLSEPPYEQYF. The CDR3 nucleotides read TGCGCCAGCAGCTTGTCGGAGCCCCCCTACGAGCAGTACTTC.

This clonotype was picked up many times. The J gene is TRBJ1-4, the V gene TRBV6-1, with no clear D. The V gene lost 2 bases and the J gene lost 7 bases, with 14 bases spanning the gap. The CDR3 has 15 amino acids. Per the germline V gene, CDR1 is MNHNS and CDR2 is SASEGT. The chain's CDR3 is CASSESKGWGEKLFF. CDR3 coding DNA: TGTGCCAGCAGTGAAAGTAAGGGATGGGGTGAAAAACTGTTTTTT.

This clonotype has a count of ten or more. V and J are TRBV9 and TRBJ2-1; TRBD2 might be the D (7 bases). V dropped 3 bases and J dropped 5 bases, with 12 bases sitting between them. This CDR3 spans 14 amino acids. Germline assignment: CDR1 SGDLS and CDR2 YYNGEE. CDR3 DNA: TGTGCCAGCAGCGCCGGAGGGGGGGACAATGAGCAGTTCTTC. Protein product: CASSAGGGDNEQFF.

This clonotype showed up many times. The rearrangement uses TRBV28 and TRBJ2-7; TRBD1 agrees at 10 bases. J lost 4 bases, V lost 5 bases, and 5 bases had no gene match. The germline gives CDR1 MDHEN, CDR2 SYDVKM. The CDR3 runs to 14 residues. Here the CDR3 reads CASSRDRGKYEQYF. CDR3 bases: TGTGCCAGCAGTCGGGACAGGGGAAAGTACGAGCAGTACTTC.

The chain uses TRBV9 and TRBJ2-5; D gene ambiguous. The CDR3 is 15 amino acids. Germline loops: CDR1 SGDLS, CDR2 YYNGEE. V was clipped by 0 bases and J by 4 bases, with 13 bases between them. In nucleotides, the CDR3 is TGTGCCAGCAGCGTAGAGGCAGATCTCCCAGAGACCCAGTACTTC. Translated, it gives CASSVEADLPETQYF.

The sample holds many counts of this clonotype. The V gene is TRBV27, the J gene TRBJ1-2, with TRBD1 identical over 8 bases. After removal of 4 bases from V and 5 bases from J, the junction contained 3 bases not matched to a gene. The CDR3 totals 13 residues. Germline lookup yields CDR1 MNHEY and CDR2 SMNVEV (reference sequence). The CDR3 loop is CASSSRGRYGYTF. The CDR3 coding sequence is TGTGCCAGCAGTTCCAGGGGGCGTTATGGCTACACCTTC.

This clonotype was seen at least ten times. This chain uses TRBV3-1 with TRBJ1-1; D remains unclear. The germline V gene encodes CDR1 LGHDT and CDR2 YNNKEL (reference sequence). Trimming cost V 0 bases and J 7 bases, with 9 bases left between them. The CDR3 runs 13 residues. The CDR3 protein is CASSQDSASEAFF. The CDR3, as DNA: TGTGCCAGCAGCCAAGATTCGGCGAGTGAAGCTTTCTTT.

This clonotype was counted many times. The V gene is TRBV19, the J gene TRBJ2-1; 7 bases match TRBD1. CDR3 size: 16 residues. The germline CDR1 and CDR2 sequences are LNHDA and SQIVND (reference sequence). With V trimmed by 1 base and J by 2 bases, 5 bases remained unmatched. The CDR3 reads CASSIAGTAPYNEQFF. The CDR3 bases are TGTGCCAGTAGTATAGCCGGGACAGCACCCTACAATGAGCAGTTCTTC. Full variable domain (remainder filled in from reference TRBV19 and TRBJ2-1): DGGITQSPKYLFRKEGQNVTLSCEQNLNHDAMYWYRQDPGQGLRLIYYSQIVNDFQKGDIAEGYSVSREKKESFPLTVTSAQKNPTAFYLCASSIAGTAPYNEQFFGPGTRLTVL.

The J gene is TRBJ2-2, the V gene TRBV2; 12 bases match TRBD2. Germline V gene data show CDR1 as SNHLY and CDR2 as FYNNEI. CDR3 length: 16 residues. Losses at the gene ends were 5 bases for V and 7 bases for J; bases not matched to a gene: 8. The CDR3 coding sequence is TGTGCCAGCAGTTTCGGACTAGCGGGACCTAGCGGGGAGCTGTTTTTT. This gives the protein CASSFGLAGPSGELFF.

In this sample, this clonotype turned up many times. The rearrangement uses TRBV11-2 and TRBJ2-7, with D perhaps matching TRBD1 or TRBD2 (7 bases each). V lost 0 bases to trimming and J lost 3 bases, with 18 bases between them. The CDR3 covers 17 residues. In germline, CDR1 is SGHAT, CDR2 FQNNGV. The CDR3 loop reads CASSLDRGGQNFYEQYF. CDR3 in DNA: TGTGCCAGCAGCTTAGATCGCGGGGGACAGAACTTCTACGAGCAGTACTTC.

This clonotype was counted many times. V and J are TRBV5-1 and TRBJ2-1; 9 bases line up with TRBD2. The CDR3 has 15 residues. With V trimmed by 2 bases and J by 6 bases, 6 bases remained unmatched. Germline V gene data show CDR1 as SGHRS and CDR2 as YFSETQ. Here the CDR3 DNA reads TGCGCCAGCAGCTTCGTAGCGGGAGCGAGCAATGAGCAGTTCTTC. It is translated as CASSFVAGASNEQFF.

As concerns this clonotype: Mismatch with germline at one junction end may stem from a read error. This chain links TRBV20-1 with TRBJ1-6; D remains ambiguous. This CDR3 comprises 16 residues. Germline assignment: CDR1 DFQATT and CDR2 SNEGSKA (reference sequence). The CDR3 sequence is CSARDLRNSYNSPLGF. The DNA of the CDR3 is TGCAGTGCTAGAGATTTAAGGAACTCCTATAATTCACCCCTCGGGTTT.

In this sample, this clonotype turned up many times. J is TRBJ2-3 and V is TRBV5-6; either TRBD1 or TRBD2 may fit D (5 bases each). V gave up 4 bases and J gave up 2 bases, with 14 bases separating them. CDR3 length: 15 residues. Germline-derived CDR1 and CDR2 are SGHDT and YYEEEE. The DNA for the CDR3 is TGTGCCAGCAGCGTCCCGGGACGGTACACAGATACGCAGTATTTT. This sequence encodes CASSVPGRYTDTQYF.

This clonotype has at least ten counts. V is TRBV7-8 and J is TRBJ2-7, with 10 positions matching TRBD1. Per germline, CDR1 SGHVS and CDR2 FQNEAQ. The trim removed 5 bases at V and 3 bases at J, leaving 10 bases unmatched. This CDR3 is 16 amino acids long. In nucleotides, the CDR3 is TGTGCCAGCAGCAGGCCGGGACAGGGGTTCGTCTACGAGCAGTACTTC. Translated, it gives CASSRPGQGFVYEQYF.